This TCR beta chain was found in a study of shared clonotypes between healthy human individuals. Findings and caveats of the study: The diversity represented, both genetic and in exposure history, was limited by few donors.

Of note for this clone: The antigen is undetermined.

Clones were read by immunoSEQ multiplex PCR, and TCRdb kept only the in-frame ones, dropping some. The sample consists of hundreds of thousands of clones, 95% to 97% of them appearing once. Terminally differentiated effector memory CD45RA+ cells were left out of the naive CD8 fraction, which was CD45RO-negative and positively selected for CCR7. This sequence was found in a woman in her thirties in good health. The sequencing sample was made of naive CD8+ T cells sorted from blood.

The chain's CDR3 is CASSDLGWGTQYF. For the CDR3, the DNA is TGTGCCAGCAGCGACCTTGGCTGGGGGACCCAGTACTTC. The V gene is TRBV9, the J gene TRBJ2-5; D is unresolved. The CDR3 sequence is 13 residues long. V was pared by 3 bases and J by 7 bases, with 13 bases between. Germline CDR1 is SGDLS and CDR2 is YYNGEE.